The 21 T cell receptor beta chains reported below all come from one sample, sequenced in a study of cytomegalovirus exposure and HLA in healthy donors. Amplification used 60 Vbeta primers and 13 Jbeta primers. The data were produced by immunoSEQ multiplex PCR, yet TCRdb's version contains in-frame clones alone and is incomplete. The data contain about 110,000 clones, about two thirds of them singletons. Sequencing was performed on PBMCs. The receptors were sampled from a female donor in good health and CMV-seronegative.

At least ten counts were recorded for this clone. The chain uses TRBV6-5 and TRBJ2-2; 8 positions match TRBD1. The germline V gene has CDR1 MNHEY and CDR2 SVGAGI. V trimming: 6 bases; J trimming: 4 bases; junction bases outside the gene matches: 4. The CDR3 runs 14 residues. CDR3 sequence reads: CASSQQGGTGELFF. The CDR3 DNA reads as TGTGCCAGCAGCCAACAGGGGGGCACCGGGGAGCTGTTTTTT.

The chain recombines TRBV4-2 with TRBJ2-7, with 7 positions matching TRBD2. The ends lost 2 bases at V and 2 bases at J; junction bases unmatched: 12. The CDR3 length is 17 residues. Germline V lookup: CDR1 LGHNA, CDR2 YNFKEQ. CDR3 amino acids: CASSQLASGGMTYEQYF. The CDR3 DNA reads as TGTGCCAGCAGCCAATTAGCTAGCGGAGGCATGACCTACGAGCAGTACTTC.

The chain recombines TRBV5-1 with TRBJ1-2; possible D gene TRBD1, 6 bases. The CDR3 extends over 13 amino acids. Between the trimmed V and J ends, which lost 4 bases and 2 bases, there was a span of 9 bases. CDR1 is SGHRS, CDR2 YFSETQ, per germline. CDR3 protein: CASSPDRNYGYTF. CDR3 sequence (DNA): TGCGCCAGCAGCCCCGACAGGAACTATGGCTACACCTTC.

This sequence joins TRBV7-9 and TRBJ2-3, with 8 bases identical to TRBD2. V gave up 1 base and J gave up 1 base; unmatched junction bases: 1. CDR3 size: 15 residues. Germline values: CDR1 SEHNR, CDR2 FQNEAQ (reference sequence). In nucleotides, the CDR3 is TGTGCCAGCAGCTTAGTGCGGGAGGGCACAGATACGCAGTATTTT. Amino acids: CASSLVREGTDTQYF.

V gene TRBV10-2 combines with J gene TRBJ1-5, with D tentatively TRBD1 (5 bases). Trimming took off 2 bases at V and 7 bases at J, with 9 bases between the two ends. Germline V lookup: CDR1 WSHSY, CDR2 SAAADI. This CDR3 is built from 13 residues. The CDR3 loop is CASSEGGTQPQHF. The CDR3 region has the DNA TGCGCCAGCAGTGAGGGGGGGACGCAGCCCCAGCATTTT.

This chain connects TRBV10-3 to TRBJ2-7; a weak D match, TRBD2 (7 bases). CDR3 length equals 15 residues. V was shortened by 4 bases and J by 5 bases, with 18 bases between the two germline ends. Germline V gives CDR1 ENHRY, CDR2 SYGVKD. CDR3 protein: CAISGGRGRSHEQYF. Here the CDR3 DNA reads TGTGCCATCAGTGGGGGGCGGGGGAGAAGCCACGAGCAGTACTTC.

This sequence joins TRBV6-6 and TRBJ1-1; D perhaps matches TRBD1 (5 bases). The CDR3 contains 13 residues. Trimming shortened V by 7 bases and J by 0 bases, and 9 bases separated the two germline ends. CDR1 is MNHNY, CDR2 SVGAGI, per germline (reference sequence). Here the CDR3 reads CASNQGLNTEAFF. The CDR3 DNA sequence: TGTGCCAGCAACCAGGGCTTGAACACTGAAGCTTTCTTT.

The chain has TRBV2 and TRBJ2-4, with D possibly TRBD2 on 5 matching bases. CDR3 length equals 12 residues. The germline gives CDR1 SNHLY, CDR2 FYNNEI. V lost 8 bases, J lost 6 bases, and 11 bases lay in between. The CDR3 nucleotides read TGTGCCAGCTTCAGCGGCTTAAACATTCAGTACTTC. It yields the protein CASFSGLNIQYF.

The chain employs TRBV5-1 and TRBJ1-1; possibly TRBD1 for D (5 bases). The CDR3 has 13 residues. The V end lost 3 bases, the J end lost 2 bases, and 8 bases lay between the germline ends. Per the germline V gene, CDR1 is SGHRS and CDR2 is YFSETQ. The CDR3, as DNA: TGCGCCAGCAGCTACAGGATAAACACTGAAGCTTTCTTT. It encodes CASSYRINTEAFF.

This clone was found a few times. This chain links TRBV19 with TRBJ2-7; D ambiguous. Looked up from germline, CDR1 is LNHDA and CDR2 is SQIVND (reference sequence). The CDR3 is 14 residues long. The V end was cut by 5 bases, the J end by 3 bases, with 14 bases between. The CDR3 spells CASSVRWALYEQYF. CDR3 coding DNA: TGTGCCAGTAGTGTACGGTGGGCCCTCTACGAGCAGTACTTC.

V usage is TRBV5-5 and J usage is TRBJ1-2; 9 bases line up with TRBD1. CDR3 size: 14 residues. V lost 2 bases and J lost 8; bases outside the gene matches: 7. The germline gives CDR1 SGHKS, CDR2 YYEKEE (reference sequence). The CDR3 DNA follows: TGTGCCAGCAGCTTATACAGGGGGCAACGGGGCTACACCTTC. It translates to CASSLYRGQRGYTF.

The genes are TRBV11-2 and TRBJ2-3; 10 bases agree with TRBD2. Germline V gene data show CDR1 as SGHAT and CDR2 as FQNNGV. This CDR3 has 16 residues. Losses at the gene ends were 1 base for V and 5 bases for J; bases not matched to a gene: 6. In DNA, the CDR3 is TGTGCCAGCAGCTTAGGAAGCGGGAGGGCCGTAGATACGCAGTATTTT. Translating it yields CASSLGSGRAVDTQYF.

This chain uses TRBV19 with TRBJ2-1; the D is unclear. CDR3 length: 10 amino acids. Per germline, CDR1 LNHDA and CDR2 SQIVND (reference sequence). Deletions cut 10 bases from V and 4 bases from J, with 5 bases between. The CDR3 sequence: CAIGYNEQFF. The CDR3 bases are TGTGCCATCGGTTACAATGAGCAGTTCTTC.

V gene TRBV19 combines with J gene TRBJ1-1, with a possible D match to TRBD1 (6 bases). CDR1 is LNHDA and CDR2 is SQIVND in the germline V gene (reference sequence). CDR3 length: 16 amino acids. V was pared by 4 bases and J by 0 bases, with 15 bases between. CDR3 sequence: CASSTQQGILNTEAFF. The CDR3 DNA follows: TGTGCCAGTAGTACTCAACAGGGAATCTTGAACACTGAAGCTTTCTTT.

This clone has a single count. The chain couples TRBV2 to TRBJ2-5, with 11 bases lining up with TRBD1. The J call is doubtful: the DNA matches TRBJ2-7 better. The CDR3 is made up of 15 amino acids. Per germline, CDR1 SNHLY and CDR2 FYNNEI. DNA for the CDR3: TGTGCCAGCATCAACCTGGGACAGGGGGGCGACGAGCAGTACTTC. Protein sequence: CASINLGQGGDEQYF.

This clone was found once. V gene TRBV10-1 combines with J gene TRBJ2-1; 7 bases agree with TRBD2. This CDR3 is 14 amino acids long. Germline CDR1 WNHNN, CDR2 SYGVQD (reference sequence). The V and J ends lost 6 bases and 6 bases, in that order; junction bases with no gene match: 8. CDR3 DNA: TGCGCCAGCAGAGAAAGCGGGGTGTCCAATGAGCAGTTCTTC. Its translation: CASRESGVSNEQFF.

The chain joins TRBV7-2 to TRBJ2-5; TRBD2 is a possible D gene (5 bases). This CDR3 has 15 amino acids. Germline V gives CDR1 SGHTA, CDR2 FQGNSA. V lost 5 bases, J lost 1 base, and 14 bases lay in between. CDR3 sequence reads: CASSDPGLLQETQYF. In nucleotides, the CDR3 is TGTGCCAGCAGCGACCCCGGACTCCTCCAAGAGACCCAGTACTTC. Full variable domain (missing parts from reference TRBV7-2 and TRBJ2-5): GAGVSQSPSNKVTEKGKDVELRCDPISGHTALYWYRQSLGQGLEFLIYFQGNSAPDKSGLPSDRFSAERTGGSVSTLTIQRTQQEDSAVYLCASSDPGLLQETQYFGPGTRLLVL.

The CDR3 coding sequence is TGTGCCAGCTCCACCAGGGGCGGACTCTACGCGGCGCAGTACTTC. It yields the protein CASSTRGGLYAAQYF. This chain links TRBV18 with TRBJ2-7; D might be TRBD1 (6 bases). V dropped 6 bases and J dropped 9 bases, with 24 bases sitting between them. Germline V lookup: CDR1 KGHSH, CDR2 LQKENI. This CDR3 is 15 amino acids long.

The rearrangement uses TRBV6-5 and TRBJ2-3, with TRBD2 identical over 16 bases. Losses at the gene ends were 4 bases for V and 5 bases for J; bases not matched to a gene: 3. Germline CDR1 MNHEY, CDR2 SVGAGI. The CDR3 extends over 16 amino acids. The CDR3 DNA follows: TGTGCCAGCAGTTGGGGACTAGCGGGAGGGGAAGATACGCAGTATTTT. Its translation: CASSWGLAGGEDTQYF.

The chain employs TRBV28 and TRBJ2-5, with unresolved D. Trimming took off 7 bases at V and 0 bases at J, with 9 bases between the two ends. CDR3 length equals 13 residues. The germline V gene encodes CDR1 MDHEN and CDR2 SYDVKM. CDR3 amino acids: CASNPQDQETQYF. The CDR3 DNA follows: TGTGCCAGCAACCCCCAGGACCAAGAGACCCAGTACTTC.

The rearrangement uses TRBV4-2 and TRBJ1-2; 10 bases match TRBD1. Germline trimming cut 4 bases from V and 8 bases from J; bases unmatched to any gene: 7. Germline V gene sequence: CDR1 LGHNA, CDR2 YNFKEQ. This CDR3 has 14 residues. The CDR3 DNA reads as TGTGCCAGCAGCCCCCGACAGGGGGCGCCCGGCTACACCTTC. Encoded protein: CASSPRQGAPGYTF.